This TCR beta chain originates from a study of blood T cell repertoires in COVID-19. This clone turned up a few times. As handled by the study authors: Reference gene primers were amplified, and this amplification served to estimate nucleated cell counts. Some clones are missing from TCRdb's copy, which holds only in-frame ones; the method was immunoSEQ multiplex PCR. V, J and clone size derive from that table, while D and trimming were established from the DNA sequence. This table holds 84,000 or so clones, about 83% found once. This CDR3 is built from 17 residues. Trimming at V came to 1 base and at J to 8 bases, leaving 14 bases not matched to a gene. CDR1 is LGHDT and CDR2 is YNNKEL in the germline V gene (reference sequence).

This receptor was taken from a woman of 80 years or more with acute or convalescent COVID-19. The source material was peripheral blood. The chain links TRBV3-1 (or the pseudogene TRBV3-2) to TRBJ2-7; 10 bases line up with TRBD1. This chain's CDR3 is CASSQGAWGTGDLQQYF. The CDR3 DNA sequence: TGTGCCAGCAGCCAAGGGGCCTGGGGGACAGGGGATTTGCAGCAGTACTTC.